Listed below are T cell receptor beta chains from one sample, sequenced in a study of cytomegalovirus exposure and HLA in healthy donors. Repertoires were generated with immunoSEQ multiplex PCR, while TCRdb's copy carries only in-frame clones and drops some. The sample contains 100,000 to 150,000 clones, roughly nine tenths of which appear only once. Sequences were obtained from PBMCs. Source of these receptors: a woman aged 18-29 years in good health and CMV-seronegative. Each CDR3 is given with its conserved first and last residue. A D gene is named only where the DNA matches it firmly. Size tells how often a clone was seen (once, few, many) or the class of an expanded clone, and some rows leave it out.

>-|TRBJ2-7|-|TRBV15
TGTGCCACCAGCAGGGGGGGACTGGGAAGCTCCTACGAGCAGTACTTC
CATSRGGLGSSYEQYF
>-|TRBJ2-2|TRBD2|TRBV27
TGTGCCAGCAGTTTTTTCCAGGGAGGGACCGGGGAGCTGTTTTTT
CASSFFQGGTGELFF
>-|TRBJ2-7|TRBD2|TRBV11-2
TGTGCCAGCAGCCCCTGGACTAGCAAAGGAAACGAGCAGTACTTC
CASSPWTSKGNEQYF
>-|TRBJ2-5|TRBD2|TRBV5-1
TGCGCCAGCAGCTTGACTAGCGGGTTTGGTCAAGAGACCCAGTACTTC
CASSLTSGFGQETQYF
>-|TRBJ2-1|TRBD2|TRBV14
TGTGCCAGCAGCCAAGAGGGACTAGCGGGAGTAAAGTTCTTC
CASSQEGLAGVKFF
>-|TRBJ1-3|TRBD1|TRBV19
TGTGCCACCGACACAGGGGTACGGGGAAACACCATATATTTT
CATDTGVRGNTIYF
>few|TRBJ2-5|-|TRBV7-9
TGTGCCAGCAGCTCCGGGGTTCTGGAGACCCAGTACTTC
CASSSGVLETQYF
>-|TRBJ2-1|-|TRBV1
TGCACCAGCAGCCCAGGGGCGGATGAGCAGTTCTTC
CTSSPGADEQFF
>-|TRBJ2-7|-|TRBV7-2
TGTGCCAGCAGCTTTAGAGGGGACTCTTTAAGCTCCTACGAGCAGTACTTC
CASSFRGDSLSSYEQYF
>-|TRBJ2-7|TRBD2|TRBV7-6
TGTGCCAGCAGCTTAGGGACTAGCGAGTCCTACGAGCAGTACTTC
CASSLGTSESYEQYF
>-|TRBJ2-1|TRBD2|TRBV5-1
TGCGCCAGCAGCTTGCGTTCAGCGGGAGCGTTTAATGAGCAGTTCTTC
CASSLRSAGAFNEQFF
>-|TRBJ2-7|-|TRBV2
TGTGCCAGCAGTGGAGGAGGGGGGGACCCCTACGAGCAGTACTTC
CASSGGGGDPYEQYF
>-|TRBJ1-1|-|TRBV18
TGTGCCAGCTCACCCGACATAGGGAACACTGAAGCTTTCTTT
CASSPDIGNTEAFF
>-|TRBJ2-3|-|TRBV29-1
TGCAGCGTGTCGGGAACAGATACGCAGTATTTT
CSVSGTDTQYF
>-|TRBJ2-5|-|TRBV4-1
TGCGCCAGCAGCCAAGTATTTCTACCGGAGACCCAGTACTTC
CASSQVFLPETQYF
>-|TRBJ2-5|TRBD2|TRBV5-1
TGCGCCAGCAGCACTAGCGGGAGCTGGGAAGAGACCCAGTACTTC
CASSTSGSWEETQYF
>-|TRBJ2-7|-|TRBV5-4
TGTGCCAGCAGCCCTATCCCGACAGACGAGCAGTACTTC
CASSPIPTDEQYF
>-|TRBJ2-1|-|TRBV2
TGTGCCAGCACTCCGGGACTTAGCTCCTACAATGAGCAGTTCTTC
CASTPGLSSYNEQFF
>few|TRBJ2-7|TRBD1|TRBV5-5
TGTGCCAGCAGCCCATCGAGGACAGGTCCCGAGCAGTACTTC
CASSPSRTGPEQYF
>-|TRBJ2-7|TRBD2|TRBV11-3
TGTGCCAGCAGCTTAGATGGTAGCGGGAGGGCCACGTACGAGCAGTACTTC
CASSLDGSGRATYEQYF
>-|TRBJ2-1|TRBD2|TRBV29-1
TGCAGCGCATTTGCTAGCGGGAGTAGGGGTGAGCAGTTCTTC
CSAFASGSRGEQFF
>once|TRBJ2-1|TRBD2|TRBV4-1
TGCGCCAGCAGCCAACTGGGGGGGAAAAATAAGCAGTTCTTC
CASSQLGGKNKQFF
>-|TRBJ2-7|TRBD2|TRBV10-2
TGCGCCAGCAGTGAGCTCGCGGGAGAGTACGAGCAGTACTTC
CASSELAGEYEQYF
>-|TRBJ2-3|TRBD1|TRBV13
TGTGCCAGCAGCTCACAGGGGGCCGCAGATACGCAGTATTTT
CASSSQGAADTQYF
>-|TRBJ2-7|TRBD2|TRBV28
TGTGCCAGCAGTCTCGGACTAGCGGGAGCCTACGAGCAGTACTTC
CASSLGLAGAYEQYF
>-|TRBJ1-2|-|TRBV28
TGTGCCAGCGTTGTCTTCGGGGGGGGCTATGGCTACACCTTC
CASVVFGGGYGYTF
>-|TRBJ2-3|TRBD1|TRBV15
TGTGCCACCAGTACGAACAGGGGCGCTACAGATACGCAGTATTTT
CATSTNRGATDTQYF
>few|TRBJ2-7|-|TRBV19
TGTGCCAGTCGCCGGGCCTACGAGCAGTACTTC
CASRRAYEQYF
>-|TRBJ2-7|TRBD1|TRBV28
TGTGCCAGCAGCTCATTGGCGTCCGGGACAGGGACCTACGAGCAGTACTTC
CASSSLASGTGTYEQYF
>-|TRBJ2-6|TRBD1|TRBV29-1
TGCAGCGTATCAGGGGGCTTACGCTCTGGGGCCAACGTCCTGACTTTC
CSVSGGLRSGANVLTF
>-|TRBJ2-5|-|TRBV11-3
TGTGCCAGCAGCTTAGATCCGCAAGAGACCCAGTACTTC
CASSLDPQETQYF
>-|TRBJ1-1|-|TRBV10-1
TGCGCCAGCAGTGAGTCGTCGGAGGAGGCTTTCTTT
CASSESSEEAFF
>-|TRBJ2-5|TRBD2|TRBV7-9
TGTGCCAGCAGCTCCCGGACTAGCGGGAGGGCAGGGGAGACCCAGTACTTC
CASSSRTSGRAGETQYF
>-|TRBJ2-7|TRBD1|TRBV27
TGTGCCAGCACCTGGACAGGGTCCAACGAGCAGTACTTC
CASTWTGSNEQYF
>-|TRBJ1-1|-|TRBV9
TGTGCCAGCAGCCCACACCTCCCGGGAGGCCTGAACACTGAAGCTTTCTTT
CASSPHLPGGLNTEAFF
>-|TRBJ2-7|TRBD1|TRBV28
TGTGCCATCTTAGAAACAGGGGGCCACGAGCAGTACTTC
CAILETGGHEQYF
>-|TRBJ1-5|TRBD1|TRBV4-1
TGCGCCAGCAGCCAAGAAGGGACAGGGGGTTTGTCAGTCCAGCATTTT
CASSQEGTGGLSVQHF
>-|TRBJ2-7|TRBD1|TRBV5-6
TGTGCCAGCAGCTTGGGTCTGGGACAGGGGATCGACGAGCAGTACTTC
CASSLGLGQGIDEQYF
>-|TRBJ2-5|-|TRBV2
TGTGCCAGCAGTGATCCGGGAGTCGGGCAAGAGACCCAGTACTTC
CASSDPGVGQETQYF
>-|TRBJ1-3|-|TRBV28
TGTGCCAGCAGTACGTACAGGGGAAACACCATATATTTT
CASSTYRGNTIYF
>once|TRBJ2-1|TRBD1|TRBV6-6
TGTGCCAGCGATCCAGGGGGCTCGTACAATGAGCAGTTCTTC
CASDPGGSYNEQFF
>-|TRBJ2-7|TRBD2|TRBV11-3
TGTGCCAGCAGTTTTCTAGCGGGAACCTACGAGCAGTACTTC
CASSFLAGTYEQYF
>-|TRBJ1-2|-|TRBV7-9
TGTGCCAGCAGCTTAGACGCTGGGGGGGCGCCGGACTATGGCTACACCTTC
CASSLDAGGAPDYGYTF
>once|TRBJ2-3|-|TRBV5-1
TGCGCCAGCAGCTTCGGAGCTAGAGGGTCCCAAGATACGCAGTATTTT
CASSFGARGSQDTQYF
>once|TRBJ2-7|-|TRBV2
TGTGCCAGCACCTCAGACAGCAGTCCGCTTGGGGGGGAGCAGTACTTC
CASTSDSSPLGGEQYF
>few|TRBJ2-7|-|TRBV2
TGTGCCAGCAGTGACGGGATCTACGAGCAGTACTTC
CASSDGIYEQYF
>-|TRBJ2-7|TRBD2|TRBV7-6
TGTGCCAGCAGCCTTGGGACTAGCGGGACCCACGAGCAGTACTTC
CASSLGTSGTHEQYF
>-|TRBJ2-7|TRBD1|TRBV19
TGTGCCAGTAGTATAGCTGCCCGGACAGGAGCCTACGAGCAGTACTTC
CASSIAARTGAYEQYF
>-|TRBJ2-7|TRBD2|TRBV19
TGTGCCAGTAGTATAGTTGGCGGGAGCTACGAGCAGTACTTC
CASSIVGGSYEQYF
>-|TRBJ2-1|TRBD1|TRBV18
TGTGCCAGCTCACAAGGGACAGGGCGCGATGAGCAGTTCTTC
CASSQGTGRDEQFF